The 15 T cell receptor beta chains below come from one sample, sequenced in a study of blood T cell repertoires in COVID-19. Clones were sequenced by immunoSEQ multiplex PCR, and TCRdb holds only the in-frame ones, with some missing. The sample lists some 510,000 clones, roughly 88% seen once, with approximately 2% in the top ten. The specimen was PBMCs or T cells enriched from blood (not recorded which). These receptors were obtained from a woman aged 40 to 50 who had recovered from COVID-19.

CDR3 sequence (DNA): TGTGCCAGCAGCTTACTCGGCGACGGGACTGAAGCTTTCTTT. It translates to CASSLLGDGTEAFF. The rearrangement links TRBV11-3 to TRBJ1-1; D gene unclear. Germline V gene data show CDR1 as SGHNT and CDR2 as YENEEA. The germline V and J ends were trimmed by 2 bases and 5 bases, with 12 bases remaining between them. The CDR3 runs to 14 residues. The whole variable domain, remainder taken from reference TRBV11-3 and TRBJ1-1, is EAGVVQSPRYKIIEKKQPVAFWCNPISGHNTLYWYLQNLGQGPELLIRYENEEAVDDSQLPKDRFSAERLKGVDSTLKIQPAELGDSAVYLCASSLLGDGTEAFFGQGTRLTVV.

On this clone itself: Germline is not matched at one junction end, which may reflect a read error. This sequence joins TRBV19 and TRBJ1-2; 11 bases align to TRBD1. The germline CDR1 and CDR2 sequences are LNHDA and SQIVND (reference sequence). This CDR3 region has 16 residues. The CDR3 is CASNIAWTGGNYGYTF. The DNA of the CDR3 is TGTGCCAGTAATATAGCTTGGACAGGGGGCAACTATGGCTACACCTTC.

The chain carries TRBV4-3 and TRBJ2-3; D is possibly TRBD2 (6 bases). CDR1 and CDR2 (germline): LGHNA, YSLEER. The CDR3 spans 13 residues. Trimming left V 0 bases short and J 6 bases short, with 7 bases between. The CDR3 region is CASSQDRGDTQYF. The CDR3 DNA reads TGCGCCAGCAGCCAAGATCGGGGGGATACGCAGTATTTT.

The chain is built from TRBV7-9 and TRBJ1-1; TRBD1 might be the D (5 bases). V lost 7 bases and J 6 bases, leaving 6 bases between the germline ends. Germline lookup yields CDR1 SEHNR and CDR2 FQNEAQ (reference sequence). CDR3 length: 10 amino acids. CDR3 in amino acids: CASIGAEAFF. Written as DNA, the CDR3 is TGTGCCAGCATAGGGGCTGAAGCTTTCTTT.

This clone was picked up one time. CDR3 in amino acids: CASSLEAWDGLAGGGRDEQYF. CDR3 DNA: TGCGCCAGCAGCTTGGAGGCTTGGGATGGGCTAGCGGGAGGAGGTCGGGACGAGCAGTACTTC. The rearrangement uses TRBV5-1 and TRBJ2-7, with TRBD2 identical over 11 bases. The CDR3 runs 21 residues. Germline CDR1 and CDR2: SGHRS and YFSETQ. The V segment lost 0 bases and the J segment 5 bases; nucleotides outside the gene matches: 22.

The chain couples TRBV7-8 to TRBJ1-2, with 7 bases identical to TRBD1. The CDR3 runs 16 residues. V lost 1 base and J lost 2; bases outside the gene matches: 7. Looked up from germline, CDR1 is SGHVS and CDR2 is FQNEAQ. CDR3 nucleotide sequence: TGTGCCAGCAGCTTAGGGCCACAGGGGCGAAACTATGGCTACACCTTC. Its translation: CASSLGPQGRNYGYTF.

The gene calls are TRBV11-2 and TRBJ2-1; TRBD2 aligns across 7 bases. Germline V lookup: CDR1 SGHAT, CDR2 FQNNGV. With 1 base clipped from V and 1 base from J, the junction kept 7 bases outside the gene matches. The CDR3 spans 17 residues. CDR3 in amino acids: CASSLAVAGASYNEQFF. The DNA for the CDR3 is TGTGCCAGCAGCTTAGCTGTCGCGGGAGCTTCCTACAATGAGCAGTTCTTC.

V and J are TRBV12-3 or TRBV12-4 and TRBJ1-5, with a tentative D call TRBD1 (6 bases). Between the trimmed V and J ends, which lost 10 bases and 4 bases, there was a span of 11 bases. This CDR3 has 12 amino acids. For the CDR3, the DNA is TGTGCCACCTCAACAGGGAATCAGCCCCAGCATTTT. This translates into CATSTGNQPQHF.

The chain joins TRBV7-6 to TRBJ2-7; TRBD1 matches at 8 bases. The CDR3 length is 13 residues. V lost 4 bases and J lost 3; bases outside the gene matches: 2. Germline values: CDR1 SGHVS, CDR2 FNYEAQ. As DNA, the CDR3 is TGTGCCAGCAGCTCCGGGACAGGCTACGAGCAGTACTTC. This sequence encodes CASSSGTGYEQYF.

V gene TRBV24-1 combines with J gene TRBJ2-7, with 10 bases lining up with TRBD2. Trimming took 4 bases from V and 4 from J; bases not matched to a gene: 6. This CDR3 has 15 amino acids. Germline V lookup: CDR1 KGHDR, CDR2 SFDVKD. The CDR3 bases are TGTGCCACCAGTGACTCTAGCGGGAGTCTTTACGAGCAGTACTTC. Its translation is CATSDSSGSLYEQYF.

The chain couples TRBV11-2 to TRBJ2-7; 11 positions match TRBD2. V shed 1 base, J shed 0 bases, and the junction held 8 bases outside the gene matches. This CDR3 comprises 18 residues. Germline assignment: CDR1 SGHAT and CDR2 FQNNGV. CDR3 DNA sequence: TGTGCCAGCAGCTTAGCACTAGCGGGAGAAGGGGCCTCCTACGAGCAGTACTTC. Translating gives CASSLALAGEGASYEQYF.

The chain combines TRBV7-2 with TRBJ1-4; D gene uncertain. The germline V gene encodes CDR1 SGHTA and CDR2 FQGNSA. This CDR3 has 15 amino acids. V lost 3 bases and J lost 0, with 8 bases in between. In DNA form, the CDR3 reads TGTGCCAGCAGCTTTTCAGGTGCAACTAATGAAAAACTGTTTTTT. Protein: CASSFSGATNEKLFF.

This rearrangement joins TRBV7-9 to TRBJ1-5; D is undetermined. The CDR3 extends over 12 amino acids. The germline CDR1 and CDR2 sequences are SEHNR and FQNEAQ (reference sequence). Deletions cut 5 bases from V and 4 bases from J, with 6 bases between. CDR3 sequence reads: CASSPTNQPQHF. The CDR3 DNA is TGTGCCAGCAGCCCCACTAATCAGCCCCAGCATTTT.

The chain is built from TRBV11-2 and TRBJ2-1, with TRBD2 identical over 12 bases. Germline lookup yields CDR1 SGHAT and CDR2 FQNNGV. Losses at the gene ends were 0 bases for V and 9 bases for J; bases not matched to a gene: 6. This CDR3 spans 16 amino acids. The DNA for the CDR3 is TGTGCCAGCAGCTTAGATTCGGCTAGCGGGAGGGGTGAGCAGTTCTTC. This gives the protein CASSLDSASGRGEQFF. Full variable domain (remainder filled in from reference TRBV11-2 and TRBJ2-1): EAGVAQSPRYKIIEKRQSVAFWCNPISGHATLYWYQQILGQGPKLLIQFQNNGVVDDSQLPKDRFSAERLKGVDSTLKIQPAKLEDSAVYLCASSLDSASGRGEQFFGPGTRLTVL.

This sequence joins TRBV20-1 and TRBJ1-6; 9 bases align to TRBD1. Germline V CDR1 and CDR2: DFQATT, SNEGSKA (reference sequence). Unmatched junction bases numbered 6, after V lost 3 bases and J lost 6 bases. CDR3 length: 15 amino acids. The CDR3 spells CSASGQGFRNSPLHF. The CDR3 DNA is TGCAGTGCTAGTGGACAGGGGTTTCGTAATTCACCCCTCCACTTT.